This entry features one T cell receptor beta chain sequence. TCRdb keeps only in-frame clones here, not all; method: immunoSEQ multiplex PCR. The table shows around 270,000 clones, with 80% to 90% occurring only once. CDR3 length: 15 residues. Germline V gives CDR1 KGHSH, CDR2 LQKENI. Trimming shortened V by 3 bases and J by 5 bases, and 14 bases separated the two germline ends. The sample originates from a study of blood T cell repertoires in COVID-19. This chain uses TRBV18 with TRBJ1-3, with a weak D call TRBD1 (5 bases). The origin of this receptor is a woman aged 30 to 39 who had recovered from COVID-19. Sequencing input: PBMCs or T cells enriched from blood (not recorded which). The CDR3 nucleotides read TGTGCCAGCTCACCGGGGCTGGGTTCTAGAAACACCATATATTTT. Amino acids: CASSPGLGSRNTIYF.